The 8 T cell receptor beta chains in this list originate from one sample, sequenced in a study of T cell responses to AZD1222 COVID-19 vaccine (dated by TCRdb to about 2021). Reading the label with the study, this specimen's time point is: baseline before first vaccination. Library preparation employed the immunoSEQ multiplex PCR assay. TCRdb obtained this table from immuneACCESS and retained in-frame rearrangements with V and J assigned. These tables miss some clones; where compared with another copy, unresolved V genes account for less than half of the shortfall, and the remainder is unexplained. Counted in this sample were 140,000 to 150,000 clones; 93% of them appeared once. The top ten hold roughly 9.1% of the sample. The material was peripheral blood, obtained on day 0 of AZD1222 vaccination. These receptors all stem from an adult in good health.

This rearrangement joins TRBV5-1 to TRBJ2-5; 13 bases match TRBD2. CDR1 is SGHRS and CDR2 is YFSETQ in the germline V gene. V was clipped by 7 bases and J by 2 bases; unmatched bases: 5. This CDR3 contains 15 residues. The CDR3: CASATSGRTQETQYF. DNA of the CDR3: TGCGCCAGCGCGACTAGCGGGAGGACTCAAGAGACCCAGTACTTC.

Concerning this clone itself: At the DNA level, this CDR3 is encoded by other sequences in the same sample as well. CDR3 residues: CASRDMSSGNTIYF. The CDR3 region has the DNA TGTGCCAGCAGGGACATGAGCTCTGGAAACACCATATATTTT. The chain joins TRBV2 to TRBJ1-3, with D maybe TRBD1 (5 bases). The ends were cut back, 6 bases at V and 0 bases at J, with 9 bases in the middle. The germline CDR1 and CDR2 sequences are SNHLY and FYNNEI. The CDR3 contains 14 residues.

This rearrangement joins TRBV9 to TRBJ1-1; TRBD1 is a possible D gene (5 bases). Germline CDR1 SGDLS, CDR2 YYNGEE. Trimming stripped 1 base from V and 5 bases from J, with 9 bases between. This CDR3 spans 13 amino acids. The CDR3 DNA is TGTGCCAGCAGCGTAACCGGGGGGACTGAAGCTTTCTTT. It codes for CASSVTGGTEAFF.

The gene calls are TRBV7-9 and TRBJ2-3; D not resolved. Trimming stripped 5 bases from V and 3 bases from J, with 0 bases between. The CDR3 runs to 10 residues. Germline values: CDR1 SEHNR, CDR2 FQNEAQ (reference sequence). The CDR3 DNA is TGTGCCAGCAGCACAGATACGCAGTATTTT. Amino acids: CASSTDTQYF.

The rearrangement links TRBV9 to TRBJ1-1, with D hard to call. Germline V CDR1 and CDR2: SGDLS, YYNGEE. Trimming cost V 0 bases and J 0 bases, with 6 bases left between them. The CDR3 covers 14 residues. The CDR3 DNA is TGTGCCAGCAGCGTAGGTCAAATGAACACTGAAGCTTTCTTT. This gives the protein CASSVGQMNTEAFF. Full variable domain (outside the CDR3, taken from reference TRBV9 and TRBJ1-1): DSGVTQTPKHLITATGQRVTLRCSPRSGDLSVYWYQQSLDQGLQFLIQYYNGEERAKGNILERFSAQQFPDLHSELNLSSLELGDSALYFCASSVGQMNTEAFFGQGTRLTVV.

The genes are TRBV28 and TRBJ2-7, with 8 bases identical to TRBD1. Germline CDR1 MDHEN, CDR2 SYDVKM. With V trimmed by 6 bases and J by 9 bases, 22 bases remained unmatched. CDR3 length: 17 residues. DNA of the CDR3: TGTGCCAGCAGGATCACTACGGGACAGGCCAACCTGGCTGGGCAGTACTTC. Amino acids: CASRITTGQANLAGQYF.

The gene calls are TRBV30 and TRBJ1-2, with 7 positions matching TRBD1. The J segment lost 4 bases and the V segment lost 4 bases, leaving 6 bases of the junction unmatched. Germline values: CDR1 GTSNPN, CDR2 SVGIG (reference sequence). The CDR3 spans 13 residues. The CDR3 coding sequence is TGTGCCTGGACCCTGAGGACAGGCTATGGCTACACCTTC. The encoded protein is CAWTLRTGYGYTF.

The rearrangement joins TRBV25-1 to TRBJ1-1; 10 bases map to TRBD1. After removal of 7 bases from V and 0 bases from J, the junction contained 8 bases not matched to a gene. This CDR3 is 16 amino acids long. Germline CDR1 reads MGHDK; CDR2 reads SYGVNS. CDR3 DNA: TGTGCCAGCACGGACAGGGGGACGAACATGAACACTGAAGCTTTCTTT. Its translation: CASTDRGTNMNTEAFF.